Listed below are T cell receptor beta chains from one sample, sequenced in a study of shared clonotypes between healthy human individuals. The data were produced by immunoSEQ multiplex PCR, yet TCRdb's version contains in-frame clones alone and is incomplete. In the table there are hundreds of thousands of clones, around 79% of which are singletons. The sequenced sample was PBMCs. These receptors were obtained from a woman aged 40 to 50 in good health. Some clones in this sample may be carry-over from other donors' samples. Both conserved end residues are part of each CDR3. The D gene is left open where the match is weak. Rows give clone size only sometimes, using once, few, many, or a class for an expanded clone.

V gene,clone size,J gene,D gene,CDR3 DNA,CDR3 protein
TRBV15,NA,TRBJ1-1,TRBD1,TGTGCCACCAGCAGCTCCGGGACAGCGAACACTGAAGCTTTCTTT,CATSSSGTANTEAFF
TRBV4-2,NA,TRBJ2-1,TRBD2,TGTGCCAGCAGCCAGGAACTAGCGGGAGGGCGCAATGAGCAGTTCTTC,CASSQELAGGRNEQFF
TRBV7-7,NA,TRBJ2-3,NA,TGTGCTAGCAGCTTAGGCAGGGGTGAAACAGATACGCAGTATTTT,CASSLGRGETDTQYF
TRBV11-3,NA,TRBJ2-1,NA,TGTGCCAGCAGCTTAATAGGGAGGAATGAGCAGTTCTTC,CASSLIGRNEQFF
TRBV19,NA,TRBJ1-5,NA,TGTGCCAGTAGTATGATGGGGAATAGCAATCAGCCCCAGCATTTT,CASSMMGNSNQPQHF
TRBV28,NA,TRBJ1-2,NA,TGTGCCAGCAGTTTATTTAGCCGAGCTAACTATGGCTACACCTTC,CASSLFSRANYGYTF
TRBV5-1,NA,TRBJ2-2,TRBD2,TGCGCCAGCAGCTTGGCCCTAGCGGGCGTTACCGGGGAGCTGTTTTTT,CASSLALAGVTGELFF
TRBV10-3,NA,TRBJ2-7,NA,TGTGCCATCGGATGGGGCGGGACTTACGAGCAGTACTTC,CAIGWGGTYEQYF
TRBV7-3,NA,TRBJ2-7,NA,TGTGCCAGCAGCTTAAGTCAGGGTATCCCCTACGAGCAGTACTTC,CASSLSQGIPYEQYF
TRBV7-3,NA,TRBJ2-7,TRBD2,TGTGCCAGCAGCTTTAGCGGGGGCCTCGAGCAGTACTTC,CASSFSGGLEQYF
TRBV11-2,NA,TRBJ2-7,NA,TGTGCCAGCAGCCGTGAGGGGGGAGGCCCCTACGAGCAGTACTTC,CASSREGGGPYEQYF
TRBV6-5,many,TRBJ2-7,TRBD1,TGTGCCAGCAGCAGACAGGGTTCAGACTACGAGCAGTACTTC,CASSRQGSDYEQYF
TRBV19,NA,TRBJ1-4,NA,TGTGCCAGTAAACCGACAGTCATTTCGGAAAAACTGTTTTTT,CASKPTVISEKLFF
TRBV30,NA,TRBJ2-7,NA,TGTGCCTGGAGTCTCCGGTACGAGCAGTACTTC,CAWSLRYEQYF
TRBV2,NA,TRBJ1-2,NA,TGTGCCAGCAGTGAATGGGGGGCGGATGGCTACACCTTC,CASSEWGADGYTF
TRBV27,NA,TRBJ2-1,NA,TGTGCCAGCAGTTCGGGCAGGGTTGAGGGTAGTGAGCAGTTCTTC,CASSSGRVEGSEQFF
TRBV20-1,NA,TRBJ1-6,NA,TGCAGTGCTAGAGCGGGTGAACCCCTCCACTTT,CSARAGEPLHF
TRBV5-1,many,TRBJ1-1,NA,TGCGCCAGCAGGTTATCAGGGGCAGAAACTGAAGCTTTCTTT,CASRLSGAETEAFF
TRBV7-9,once,TRBJ1-3,NA,TGTGCCAGCAGCGCGAGATTAGTAAAGGGGGAGTTACATTTT,CASSARLVKGELHF
TRBV5-1,NA,TRBJ2-2,NA,TGCGCCAGCAGCTTAAGTATCTCCGGGGAGCTGTTTTTT,CASSLSISGELFF
TRBV11-2,NA,TRBJ2-7,TRBD2,TGTGCCAGCAGCCATGCCGGGACTAGCGGGATTCGCTCCTACGAGCAGTACTTC,CASSHAGTSGIRSYEQYF
TRBV27,NA,TRBJ1-4,TRBD1,TGTGCCAGCAGTTTGTACAGGGGGCAAAGTAATGAAAAACTGTTTTTT,CASSLYRGQSNEKLFF
TRBV30,NA,TRBJ2-1,TRBD2,TGTGCCTGGATCGGGCTAGCGGTCAATGAGCAGTTCTTC,CAWIGLAVNEQFF
TRBV7-9,NA,TRBJ1-1,NA,TGTGCCAGCAGCCCGGGGGAGGACACTGAAGCTTTCTTT,CASSPGEDTEAFF
TRBV30,NA,TRBJ2-3,TRBD2,TGTGGCCTAGCGGGAGCGACAGATACGCAGTATTTT,CGLAGATDTQYF
TRBV18,once,TRBJ1-2,TRBD1,TGTGCCAGCGCCCCCAGGGGGGGGGATGGCTACACCTTC,CASAPRGGDGYTF
TRBV5-1,NA,TRBJ2-3,NA,TGCGCCAGCAGCTTGGATCAGCCGGATACGCAGTATTTT,CASSLDQPDTQYF
TRBV4-2,NA,TRBJ2-6,NA,TGTGCCAGCAGCCAAGGGGGCGAAGGGGCCAACGTCCTGACTTTC,CASSQGGEGANVLTF
TRBV15,few,TRBJ2-7,NA,TGTGCCACCAGCAGAGATCCGGGGGCCTACGAGCAGTACTTC,CATSRDPGAYEQYF
TRBV6-4,many,TRBJ1-2,TRBD1,TGTGCCAGCAGTGAATCCCCGGACAGGGGGCATGGCTACACCTTC,CASSESPDRGHGYTF
TRBV9,NA,TRBJ2-6,NA,TGTGCCAGCAGCGTTGGTACTGGGGCCAACGTCCTGACTTTC,CASSVGTGANVLTF
TRBV4-1,NA,TRBJ2-6,TRBD1,TGCGCCAGCAGCCAGGAGGGGACAGGTGGGGCCAACGTCCTGACTTTC,CASSQEGTGGANVLTF
TRBV19,NA,TRBJ2-1,NA,TGTGCCAGTAGTACTACTTTCAGCAGCGCCTACAATGAGCAGTTCTTC,CASSTTFSSAYNEQFF
TRBV10-2,once,TRBJ2-7,TRBD1,TGCGCCAGCAGTGAGGACAGGGGGCTGGGAGAGCAGTACTTC,CASSEDRGLGEQYF
TRBV5-1,many,TRBJ2-7,NA,TGCGCCAGCCGCCGGCCGGGAGCCTACGAGCAGTACTTC,CASRRPGAYEQYF
TRBV28,NA,TRBJ2-2,NA,TGTGCCAGCAGTTACGAGACCGGGGAGCTGTTTTTT,CASSYETGELFF